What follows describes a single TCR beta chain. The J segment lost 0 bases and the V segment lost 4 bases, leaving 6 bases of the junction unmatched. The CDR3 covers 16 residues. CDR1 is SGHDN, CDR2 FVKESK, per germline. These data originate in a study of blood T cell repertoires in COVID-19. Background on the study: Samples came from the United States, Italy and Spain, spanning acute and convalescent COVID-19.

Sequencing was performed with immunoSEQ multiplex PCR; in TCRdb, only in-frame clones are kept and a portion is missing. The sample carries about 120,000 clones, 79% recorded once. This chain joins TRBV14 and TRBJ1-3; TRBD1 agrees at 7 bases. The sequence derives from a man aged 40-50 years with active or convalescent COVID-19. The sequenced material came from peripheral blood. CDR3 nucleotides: TGTGCCAGCAGCCCTTTACAGGGGACCTCTGGAAACACCATATATTTT. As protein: CASSPLQGTSGNTIYF. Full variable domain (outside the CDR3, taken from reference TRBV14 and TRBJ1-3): EAGVTQFPSHSVIEKGQTVTLRCDPISGHDNLYWYRRVMGKEIKFLLHFVKESKQDESGMPNNRFLAERTGGTYSTLKVQPAELEDSGVYFCASSPLQGTSGNTIYFGEGSWLTVV.